Following are 11 T cell receptor beta chains from one sample sequenced in a study of cytomegalovirus exposure and HLA in healthy donors. It was with 60 Vbeta and 13 Jbeta primers that the PCR ran. Sequencing used immunoSEQ multiplex PCR; TCRdb keeps in-frame clones, though not all of them. There are about 110,000 clones in the sample; about 86% occur only once, and around 2% lies in the top ten. Sequencing was carried out using PBMCs. The receptors were gathered from a man aged 35-49 years in good health and CMV-seronegative.

The rearrangement links TRBV18 to TRBJ1-5; TRBD1 aligns across 9 bases. V trimming: 3 bases; J trimming: 2 bases; junction bases outside the gene matches: 5. CDR1 and CDR2 from the germline V gene are KGHSH and LQKENI. The CDR3 length is 16 residues. CDR3 amino acids: CASSPRQGDGNQPQHF. The CDR3 bases are TGTGCCAGCTCACCCAGACAGGGGGACGGCAATCAGCCCCAGCATTTT.

This clone was recorded only once. The rearrangement uses TRBV6-1 and TRBJ2-1; 8 positions match TRBD1. Germline assignment: CDR1 MNHNS and CDR2 SASEGT. J was trimmed by 8 bases and V by 4 bases; bases with no gene match: 10. This CDR3 is built from 15 residues. The CDR3: CASSVGTGMVDEQFF. The DNA of the CDR3 is TGTGCCAGCAGTGTAGGGACAGGCATGGTCGATGAGCAGTTCTTC.

The V and J genes are TRBV2 and TRBJ1-2, with 7 nucleotides matching TRBD1. The V gene's germline CDR1 is SNHLY and CDR2 FYNNEI. V lost 2 bases, J lost 8 bases, and 8 bases stayed unmatched. The CDR3 runs 14 residues. The CDR3 DNA reads TGTGCCAGCAGTGAACTGAGGGGGCGCGGAGGCTACACCTTC. This encodes CASSELRGRGGYTF.

This chain links TRBV7-9 with TRBJ2-4; tentative D call: TRBD1 (7 bases). The V gene's germline CDR1 is SEHNR and CDR2 FQNEAQ (reference sequence). The CDR3 loop spans 15 amino acids. V lost 5 bases and J lost 0, with 11 bases in between. Here the CDR3 DNA reads TGTGCCAGCAGCCCAGGGGGGTTAGCCAAAAACATTCAGTACTTC. Residues: CASSPGGLAKNIQYF.

This clone showed up just once. The rearrangement joins TRBV4-3 to TRBJ1-5; D gene uncertain. V dropped 0 bases and J dropped 5 bases, with 11 bases sitting between them. This CDR3 is built from 15 residues. Germline lookup yields CDR1 LGHNA and CDR2 YSLEER. Written as DNA, the CDR3 is TGCGCCAGCAGCCAAGACGAGGGCAGCTATCAGCCCCAGCATTTT. It is translated as CASSQDEGSYQPQHF.

This clone was picked up a small number of times. The chain combines TRBV4-3 with TRBJ2-2; D is possibly TRBD1 (5 bases). This CDR3 has 14 residues. Trimming pared 4 bases from V and 5 bases from J, leaving 11 bases between. Per germline, CDR1 LGHNA and CDR2 YSLEER. This chain's CDR3 is CASSLVRVTGELFF. Written as DNA, the CDR3 is TGCGCCAGCAGCCTCGTCAGGGTTACCGGGGAGCTGTTTTTT.

The rearrangement links TRBV4-1 to TRBJ1-4; 7 bases map to TRBD1. J was trimmed by 8 bases and V by 4 bases; bases with no gene match: 7. CDR1 MGHRA and CDR2 YSYEKL come from the germline V gene. The CDR3 covers 14 residues. The CDR3 spells CASSLGTAQEKLFF. CDR3 sequence (DNA): TGCGCCAGCAGCCTTGGGACAGCACAGGAAAAACTGTTTTTT.

The chain couples TRBV7-2 to TRBJ1-1, with a possible D match to TRBD1 (5 bases). V shed 4 bases and J shed 4 bases, with 13 bases lying between them. This CDR3 spans 14 amino acids. Germline V lookup: CDR1 SGHTA, CDR2 FQGNSA. This chain's CDR3 is CASSSQGGVTEAFF. CDR3 nucleotides: TGTGCCAGCAGCTCCCAGGGAGGAGTCACTGAAGCTTTCTTT.

CDR3 DNA sequence: TGCAGCGTTGAAGCTAGCACAGATACGCAGTATTTT. This codes for CSVEASTDTQYF. The V call is TRBV29-1, the J call TRBJ2-3; D not resolved. The CDR3 sequence is 12 residues long. Trimming stripped 1 base from V and 0 bases from J, with 2 bases between. Germline V gives CDR1 SQVTM, CDR2 ANQGSEA.

The rearrangement links TRBV2 to TRBJ2-1; no firm D call. CDR1 is SNHLY and CDR2 is FYNNEI in the germline V gene. V lost 7 bases, J lost 9 bases, and 13 bases lay in between. This CDR3 contains 12 residues. The CDR3 protein is CASNTFSGEQFF. DNA of the CDR3: TGTGCCAGCAATACGTTCTCAGGTGAGCAGTTCTTC. Supplemented by reference TRBV2 and TRBJ2-1, the full variable domain reads EPEVTQTPSHQVTQMGQEVILRCVPISNHLYFYWYRQILGQKVEFLVSFYNNEISEKSEIFDDQFSVERPDGSNFTLKIRSTKLEDSAMYFCASNTFSGEQFFGPGTRLTVL.

The gene calls are TRBV28 and TRBJ2-1, with D possibly TRBD2 on 6 matching bases. The CDR3 is made up of 13 amino acids. Germline V gene sequence: CDR1 MDHEN, CDR2 SYDVKM. V dropped 7 bases and J dropped 4 bases, with 11 bases sitting between them. CDR3 DNA: TGTGCCAGCACCATAGGAGGGTACAATGAGCAGTTCTTC. Residues: CASTIGGYNEQFF.